This T cell receptor (beta chain) appears in the sequencing data of a study of CD8+ T cells in alopecia areata. Study-wide points: There was only one nonresponder, so it was unclear how baseline CD8+ expansion relates to response.

Trimming pared 5 bases from V and 1 base from J, leaving 14 bases between. The CDR3 consists of 14 residues. Looked up from germline, CDR1 is SQVTM and CDR2 is ANQGSEA. RNA, once extracted, was reverse transcribed into cDNA for use as the sequencing template. The table came from immunoSEQ multiplex PCR; TCRdb's copy has only in-frame clones and leaves some out. The sample has 200,000 to 250,000 clones; around 66% are singletons. Regarding treatment: oral pan-JAK inhibitor, 5-10 mg twice daily. Cell sorting was applied to PBMCs, and CD4+ and CD8+ T cells were collected. Of note for this clone: The antigen remains unidentified.

This clonotype was sampled from a human donor with alopecia areata. Sequenced here: CD4+ T cells sorted from blood, sampled at approximately week 44, from a patient treated with tofacitinib. This chain links TRBV29-1 with TRBJ2-5; possibly TRBD1 for D (6 bases). The CDR3 DNA reads TGCAGCGTTCGTCAGGGGTCAAGCCAAGAGACCCAGTACTTC. Translated: CSVRQGSSQETQYF.